A selection of T cell receptor beta chains follows, all from one sample in a study of blood T cell repertoires in COVID-19. Here immunoSEQ multiplex PCR was the method, and the copy in TCRdb shows in-frame clones only, minus some. The data contain 200,000 to 250,000 clones, over 60% of them seen just once; the ten biggest clones take up around 5.8%. Source material: peripheral blood. The receptors were sampled from a woman in her 70s with acute or convalescent COVID-19. CDR3s include the opening cysteine and the closing phenylalanine or tryptophan. Each record gives: D gene, V gene, CDR3 length, clone size, J gene, CDR3 protein, CDR3 DNA. A D gene is named only where the DNA matches it firmly. A row's size may be missing; if present it is once, few, many or a size class.

d_gene: TRBD2; v_gene: TRBV7-2; len: 16; abundance: once; j_gene: TRBJ2-3; CDR3aa: CASSSRTSGITDTQYF; CDR3nt: TGTGCCAGCAGCTCCCGGACTAGCGGGATCACAGATACGCAGTATTTT
d_gene: -; v_gene: TRBV18; len: 19; abundance: -; j_gene: TRBJ2-3; CDR3aa: CASSPEEGVISPHTDTQYF; CDR3nt: TGTGCCAGCTCACCAGAGGAGGGAGTAATCAGCCCACACACAGATACGCAGTATTTT
d_gene: -; v_gene: TRBV15; len: 15; abundance: -; j_gene: TRBJ1-2; CDR3aa: CATSRERAQTYGYTF; CDR3nt: TGTGCCACCAGCAGAGAGAGGGCCCAGACCTATGGCTACACCTTC
d_gene: -; v_gene: TRBV12-1; len: 13; abundance: -; j_gene: TRBJ2-7; CDR3aa: CASGRTEYYEQYF; CDR3nt: TGTGCCAGCGGACGGACAGAGTACTACGAGCAGTACTTC
d_gene: -; v_gene: TRBV19; len: 13; abundance: once; j_gene: TRBJ2-1; CDR3aa: CASSRQDYNEQFF; CDR3nt: TGTGCCAGTAGTAGACAGGATTACAATGAGCAGTTCTTC
d_gene: -; v_gene: TRBV6-5; len: 14; abundance: -; j_gene: TRBJ1-4; CDR3aa: CASRTQGTNEKLFF; CDR3nt: TGTGCCAGCAGGACCCAGGGCACTAATGAAAAACTGTTTTTT
d_gene: -; v_gene: TRBV6-1; len: 15; abundance: -; j_gene: TRBJ1-1; CDR3aa: CASSEGQRPNTEAFF; CDR3nt: TGTGCCAGCAGTGAAGGACAGCGCCCGAACACTGAAGCTTTCTTT
d_gene: -; v_gene: TRBV7-9; len: 14; abundance: once; j_gene: TRBJ1-4; CDR3aa: CASSWGLADEKLFF; CDR3nt: TGTGCCAGCAGCTGGGGCCTCGCAGATGAAAAACTGTTTTTT
d_gene: TRBD2; v_gene: TRBV10-3; len: 18; abundance: once; j_gene: TRBJ2-3; CDR3aa: CAISEPGLAGRGGDTQYF; CDR3nt: TGTGCCATCAGTGAGCCGGGACTAGCGGGCAGGGGGGGAGATACGCAGTATTTT
d_gene: TRBD2; v_gene: TRBV19; len: 17; abundance: -; j_gene: TRBJ2-1; CDR3aa: CASSSRTSGSVGNEQFF; CDR3nt: TGTGCCAGTAGTTCCCGGACTAGCGGATCAGTGGGCAATGAGCAGTTCTTC
d_gene: -; v_gene: TRBV28; len: 14; abundance: few; j_gene: TRBJ1-2; CDR3aa: CASSRKEGSYGYTF; CDR3nt: TGTGCCAGCAGTCGAAAGGAGGGTTCCTATGGCTACACCTTC
d_gene: -; v_gene: TRBV6-6; len: 15; abundance: once; j_gene: TRBJ1-4; CDR3aa: CASSQGQGFWEKLFF; CDR3nt: TGTGCCAGCAGCCAAGGGCAGGGCTTTTGGGAAAAACTGTTTTTT
d_gene: -; v_gene: TRBV5-4; len: 15; abundance: -; j_gene: TRBJ2-1; CDR3aa: CASSLVRGISNEQFF; CDR3nt: TGTGCCAGCAGCTTGGTTCGGGGAATTTCAAATGAGCAGTTCTTC
d_gene: -; v_gene: TRBV5-4; len: 14; abundance: -; j_gene: TRBJ2-2; CDR3aa: CASSPRGETGELFF; CDR3nt: TGTGCCAGCAGCCCCCGGGGTGAGACCGGGGAGCTGTTTTTT
d_gene: -; v_gene: TRBV19; len: 17; abundance: -; j_gene: TRBJ2-6; CDR3aa: CASSIIQGRAGANVLTF; CDR3nt: TGTGCCAGTAGTATAATACAGGGTAGAGCTGGGGCCAACGTCCTGACTTTC
d_gene: TRBD2; v_gene: TRBV7-9; len: 19; abundance: -; j_gene: TRBJ2-3; CDR3aa: CASSFRPPLLAAKPDTQYF; CDR3nt: TGTGCCAGCAGCTTTAGACCCCCCCTCCTAGCGGCAAAGCCAGATACGCAGTATTTT
d_gene: -; v_gene: TRBV19; len: 12; abundance: once; j_gene: TRBJ1-5; CDR3aa: CASSPGLQPQHF; CDR3nt: TGTGCCAGTAGTCCAGGGTTGCAGCCCCAGCATTTT
d_gene: -; v_gene: TRBV9; len: 16; abundance: -; j_gene: TRBJ2-6; CDR3aa: CASSPRQDSGANVLTF; CDR3nt: TGTGCCAGCAGCCCCCGACAAGACTCTGGGGCCAACGTCCTGACTTTC
d_gene: TRBD2; v_gene: TRBV6-5; len: 14; abundance: few; j_gene: TRBJ2-1; CDR3aa: CACTGTSGYNEQFF; CDR3nt: TGTGCCTGTACCGGGACTAGCGGGTACAATGAGCAGTTCTTC
d_gene: -; v_gene: TRBV27; len: 12; abundance: few; j_gene: TRBJ2-2; CDR3aa: CASSPYSGELFF; CDR3nt: TGTGCCAGCAGTCCTTACTCCGGGGAGCTGTTTTTT
d_gene: -; v_gene: TRBV28; len: 15; abundance: -; j_gene: TRBJ1-5; CDR3aa: CASSGRTGFNQPQHF; CDR3nt: TGTGCCAGCAGCGGCCGCACAGGATTCAATCAGCCCCAGCATTTT
d_gene: -; v_gene: TRBV30; len: 13; abundance: -; j_gene: TRBJ2-2; CDR3aa: CAWSSRGAGELFF; CDR3nt: TGTGCCTGGAGTTCCAGGGGGGCCGGGGAGCTGTTTTTT
d_gene: -; v_gene: TRBV5-4; len: 13; abundance: -; j_gene: TRBJ1-1; CDR3aa: CASSLDRVTEAFF; CDR3nt: TGTGCCAGCAGCTTGGACAGGGTCACTGAAGCTTTCTTT
d_gene: -; v_gene: TRBV7-8; len: 13; abundance: -; j_gene: TRBJ2-1; CDR3aa: CASSLGLRDEQFF; CDR3nt: TGTGCCAGCAGTTTAGGGTTACGAGATGAGCAGTTCTTC
d_gene: -; v_gene: TRBV30; len: 13; abundance: -; j_gene: TRBJ1-3; CDR3aa: CAWSVVSGNTIYF; CDR3nt: TGTGCCTGGAGTGTTGTATCTGGAAACACCATATATTTT